This T cell receptor beta chain was identified during a study of human T cells and chemical hapten exposure. About the research overall: Alopecia areata, totalis and universalis patients, mostly female, were included.

The CDR3 has 14 amino acids. Trimming removed 1 base from V and 3 bases from J, with 13 bases in between. Germline CDR1 SQVTM, CDR2 ANQGSEA. Time point in this sample: pre-sensitization, week 0. This sample's treatment: therapeutic diphenylcyclopropenone sensitization with weekly scalp DPC. Individual cDNA molecules in this library carried unique molecular identifiers. Each CDR3 protein is one row after TCRdb ran MiXCR on the RACE reads. This sample has 300,000 to 450,000 distinct CDR3 sequences, with 4.5% to 6% found just once. In regard to this clonotype: No antigen is known for it.

The study's findings and limits: Alopecia in the donors means their immune response may deviate from healthy people's.

V gene TRBV29-1 combines with J gene TRBJ2-7; TRBD1 is a possible D gene (6 bases). The source was whole blood, collected in connection with sensitization to the hapten diphenylcyclopropenone (DPC). The sequence was collected from a woman aged 50 to 65 with alopecia areata. Some clones in this sample may be carry-over from other donors' samples. This CDR3 is CSVEAPGEFYEQYF. The CDR3 DNA reads as TGCAGCGTTGAAGCACCAGGGGAGTTCTACGAGCAGTACTTC.